A single sample is the source of the 18 T cell receptor beta chains below, sequenced in a study of blood T cell repertoires in COVID-19. Here immunoSEQ multiplex PCR was the method, and the copy in TCRdb shows in-frame clones only, minus some. The repertoire has 250,000 to 300,000 clones, approximately 90% of them found once; the top ten carry just under 9%. The sample taken for sequencing was PBMCs or T cells enriched from blood (not recorded which). Every receptor here comes from a man aged 35 to 55 who had recovered from COVID-19.

The chain recombines TRBV7-2 with TRBJ1-1; TRBD1 is a possible D gene (5 bases). This CDR3 region has 16 residues. Deletions cut 5 bases from V and 5 bases from J, with 21 bases between. The V gene's germline CDR1 is SGHTA and CDR2 FQGNSA. DNA for the CDR3: TGTGCCAGCAGCCCTACATTTGGCGGGGGAGGGACTGAAGCTTTCTTT. Its protein product is CASSPTFGGGGTEAFF.

The chain has TRBV7-6 and TRBJ1-4; TRBD1 matches 7 bases. V lost 4 bases, J lost 8 bases, and 13 bases stayed unmatched. In germline, CDR1 is SGHVS, CDR2 FNYEAQ. The CDR3 has 16 amino acids. This CDR3 is CASSSTTGTVAEKLFF. The CDR3 nucleotides read TGTGCCAGCAGCTCGACGACAGGGACGGTTGCAGAAAAACTGTTTTTT.

This clone was observed a handful of times. The genes are TRBV5-1 and TRBJ2-2; no reliable D call. Trimming took off 0 bases at V and 3 bases at J, with 9 bases between the two ends. Germline CDR1 reads SGHRS; CDR2 reads YFSETQ. CDR3 size: 15 residues. For the CDR3, the DNA is TGCGCCAGCAGCTTGGACAGTTCCCACACCGGGGAGCTGTTTTTT. Protein: CASSLDSSHTGELFF. Full variable domain (outside the CDR3, taken from reference TRBV5-1 and TRBJ2-2): KAGVTQTPRYLIKTRGQQVTLSCSPISGHRSVSWYQQTPGQGLQFLFEYFSETQRNKGNFPGRFSGRQFSNSRSEMNVSTLELGDSALYLCASSLDSSHTGELFFGEGSRLTVL.

The chain joins TRBV27 to TRBJ2-5; 9 nucleotides agree with TRBD2. This CDR3 region has 15 residues. The germline V gene encodes CDR1 MNHEY and CDR2 SMNVEV (reference sequence). Trimming cost V 6 bases and J 5 bases; bases outside gene matches: 10. The CDR3 sequence: CASRVAGERGETQYF. In DNA form, the CDR3 reads TGTGCCAGCAGGGTAGCGGGAGAGAGGGGGGAGACCCAGTACTTC.

The chain couples TRBV11-1 to TRBJ1-1, with D uncertain. The CDR3 spans 15 residues. V lost 2 bases to trimming and J lost 1 base, with 11 bases between them. Per the germline V gene, CDR1 is SGHAT and CDR2 is FQDESV (reference sequence). DNA of the CDR3: TGTGCCAGCAGCTTATCACCCCGGGAGAACACTGAAGCTTTCTTT. It is translated as CASSLSPRENTEAFF.

The genes are TRBV6-5 and TRBJ2-3, with 10 bases fitting TRBD1. The J segment lost 4 bases and the V segment lost 4 bases, leaving 8 bases of the junction unmatched. This CDR3 is built from 16 residues. Germline V gives CDR1 MNHEY, CDR2 SVGAGI. CDR3 sequence: CASSFDRGRVADTQYF. For the CDR3, the DNA is TGTGCCAGCAGTTTCGACAGGGGGCGGGTAGCAGATACGCAGTATTTT.

The CDR3: CASSKARGCGEINYGYTF. The CDR3 DNA reads as TGTGCCAGCAGCAAAGCGCGCGGTTGTGGTGAGATAAACTATGGCTACACCTTC. The chain couples TRBV21-1 to TRBJ1-2. TRBV21-1 is tagged as a pseudogene. This CDR3 comprises 18 residues.

DNA of the CDR3: TGTGCCAGCAGCCCGCTGGGGGGGCCCCGCGATGAGCAGTTCTTC. Its translation: CASSPLGGPRDEQFF. The J gene is TRBJ2-1, the V gene TRBV7-3, with D perhaps matching TRBD2 (7 bases). Germline lookup yields CDR1 SGHTA and CDR2 FQGTGA. V was trimmed by 5 bases and J by 8 bases, leaving 19 bases between them. This CDR3 region has 15 residues. Looking up the rest from reference TRBV7-3 and TRBJ2-1 gives the full variable domain: GAGVSQTPSNKVTEKGKYVELRCDPISGHTALYWYRQSLGQGPEFLIYFQGTGAADDSGLPNDRFFAVRPEGSVSTLKIQRTERGDSAVYLCASSPLGGPRDEQFFGPGTRLTVL.

The chain joins TRBV6-5 to TRBJ1-2; 8 bases are shared with TRBD1. Germline assignment: CDR1 MNHEY and CDR2 SVGAGI. The CDR3 covers 16 residues. With 3 bases clipped from V and 4 bases from J, the junction kept 10 bases outside the gene matches. The CDR3 is CASSYSLTGVSYGYTF. The CDR3 bases are TGTGCCAGCAGTTATTCCTTGACAGGGGTGTCCTATGGCTACACCTTC.

The rearrangement joins TRBV7-3 to TRBJ2-3; D possibly corresponds to TRBD1 (5 bases). CDR1 and CDR2 from the germline V gene are SGHTA and FQGTGA. The V end lost 5 bases, the J end lost 2 bases, and 8 bases lay between the germline ends. This CDR3 is 13 amino acids long. For the CDR3, the DNA is TGTGCCAGCAGCCCGGACAACACAGATACGCAGTATTTT. Its translation is CASSPDNTDTQYF.

The chain carries TRBV6-5 and TRBJ2-1; tentatively, D is TRBD2 (6 bases). Germline V gene data show CDR1 as MNHEY and CDR2 as SVGAGI. Trimming left V 0 bases short and J 8 bases short, with 11 bases between. The CDR3 consists of 14 residues. DNA for the CDR3: TGTGCCAGCAGTTACTCGGAGACTAGAGATGAGCAGTTCTTC. It is translated as CASSYSETRDEQFF.

The chain has TRBV3-1 (or the pseudogene TRBV3-2) and TRBJ2-5, with 13 nucleotides matching TRBD2. CDR3 length equals 17 residues. Germline V gives CDR1 LGHDT, CDR2 YNNKEL (reference sequence). With V trimmed by 3 bases and J by 2 bases, 6 bases remained unmatched. CDR3 region: CASSHGLAGVYQETQYF. In DNA form, the CDR3 reads TGTGCCAGCAGCCACGGACTAGCGGGAGTCTATCAAGAGACCCAGTACTTC.

The chain is built from TRBV30 and TRBJ2-5; D perhaps matches TRBD2 (7 bases). Trimming left V 3 bases short and J 1 base short, with 9 bases between. Germline values: CDR1 GTSNPN, CDR2 SVGIG (reference sequence). This CDR3 comprises 13 residues. This CDR3 reads CAWSGGLQETQYF. In DNA form, the CDR3 reads TGTGCCTGGAGCGGGGGGCTCCAAGAGACCCAGTACTTC.

This clone was picked up one time. CDR3 sequence (DNA): TGTGCCAGCAGCCAACAGTTTAATTCACCCCTCCACTTT. This gives the protein CASSQQFNSPLHF. V usage is TRBV14 and J usage is TRBJ1-6, with D hard to call. The CDR3 spans 13 residues. Trimming pared 2 bases from V and 6 bases from J, leaving 5 bases between. Germline V gene sequence: CDR1 SGHDN, CDR2 FVKESK.

This chain links TRBV10-2 with TRBJ1-1, with 7 positions matching TRBD1. The J segment lost 3 bases and the V segment lost 6 bases, leaving 4 bases of the junction unmatched. CDR3 length: 13 residues. Germline V gives CDR1 WSHSY, CDR2 SAAADI. In nucleotides, the CDR3 is TGCGCCAGCAGAATAACAGGGGACACTGAAGCTTTCTTT. This gives the protein CASRITGDTEAFF.

This clone has just one count. The genes are TRBV6-5 and TRBJ2-7, with 12 bases that match TRBD2. Germline CDR1 and CDR2: MNHEY and SVGAGI. The length of the CDR3 is 14 residues. V dropped 10 bases and J dropped 7; count of bases not matched to a gene: 11. The CDR3 sequence is CATKGLAGTGEQYF. The CDR3 bases are TGTGCCACCAAAGGACTAGCGGGAACTGGTGAGCAGTACTTC.

There are a few counts of this clone. The V and J genes are TRBV7-9 and TRBJ1-5; D may be TRBD1 (5 bases). Trimming left V 3 bases short and J 1 base short, with 22 bases between. Germline V gene data show CDR1 as SEHNR and CDR2 as FQNEAQ (reference sequence). The CDR3 sequence is 19 residues long. The CDR3 protein is CASSLGHGGWGDSNQPQHF. CDR3 coding DNA: TGTGCCAGCAGCTTGGGCCATGGGGGTTGGGGGGACAGCAATCAGCCCCAGCATTTT.

V gene TRBV6-5 combines with J gene TRBJ1-4; D gene ambiguous. Germline V CDR1 and CDR2: MNHEY, SVGAGI. The CDR3 spans 15 residues. The V end lost 5 bases, the J end lost 0 bases, and 10 bases lay between the germline ends. CDR3 nucleotide sequence: TGTGCCAGCAGTAAGGAGAAAACAACTAATGAAAAACTGTTTTTT. It encodes CASSKEKTTNEKLFF.